Given below is one T cell receptor beta chain in context. The sample comes from a study of blood T cell repertoires in COVID-19. Original methodology: Using reference gene primer amplification, nucleated cell counts were estimated. Assay used: immunoSEQ multiplex PCR; TCRdb lists only in-frame clones, some missing. V, J and clone size are taken as reported in that table, and D and trimming were inferred from the DNA itself. The top ten clones hold just under 2% of a sample with roughly 140,000 clones, over 70% of them seen once. The clonotype originates from a woman between 55 and 75 years old with acute or convalescent COVID-19. Material for sequencing was peripheral blood.

The CDR3 sequence: CASSQTANYGYTF. As DNA, the CDR3 is TGCGCCAGCAGCCAGACAGCTAACTATGGCTACACCTTC. This chain uses TRBV5-1 with TRBJ1-2, with D maybe TRBD1 (5 bases). The germline V gene has CDR1 SGHRS and CDR2 YFSETQ. CDR3 size: 13 residues. V was cut by 4 bases and J by 0 bases, with 7 bases left in between.